The 4 T cell receptor beta chains given below trace back to one sample, sequenced in a study of blood T cells in healthy people across ages. Using a J-beta primer mix together with a sample-barcoded 5' primer, a second PCR was run for about 7 to 12 cycles. TCRdb re-derived calls from the 5' RACE reads in MiXCR, one entry per CDR3 protein. Seen here are 710,000 or so distinct CDR3 sequences, 20% to 25% observed once, and the top ten hold approximately 20%. Sequenced: blood. Receptors originate from a man between 65 and 85 years old in good health.

This clonotype has more than one count but fewer than ten. The genes are TRBV5-1 and TRBJ2-1, with D unresolved. This CDR3 comprises 17 residues. Looked up from germline, CDR1 is SGHRS and CDR2 is YFSETQ. The V gene lost 6 bases and the J gene lost 0 bases, with 19 bases spanning the gap. The chain's CDR3 is CASNPVVGPSSYNEQFF. As DNA, the CDR3 is TGCGCCAGCAACCCGGTTGTCGGACCCAGCTCCTACAATGAGCAGTTCTTC.

The sample holds a few counts of this clonotype. This chain uses TRBV20-1 with TRBJ1-5; D is undetermined. CDR1 is DFQATT, CDR2 SNEGSKA, per germline (reference sequence). The CDR3 length is 12 residues. Trimming stripped 3 bases from V and 7 bases from J, with 10 bases between. The CDR3 region has the DNA TGCAGTGCTAGCCCCCCGAGGCAGCCCCAGCATTTT. Translating it yields CSASPPRQPQHF.

This sequence joins TRBV28 and TRBJ1-1, with TRBD1 as a possible D gene (6 bases). Germline loops: CDR1 MDHEN, CDR2 SYDVKM. Trimming cost V 6 bases and J 4 bases, with 15 bases left between them. The CDR3 has 14 residues. CDR3 nucleotide sequence: TGTGCCAGCAGAACAGGGTATATGGGCACTGAAGCTTTCTTT. This translates into CASRTGYMGTEAFF.

V is TRBV20-1 and J is TRBJ1-1; maybe TRBD1 (6 bases). V was trimmed by 6 bases and J by 1 base, leaving 21 bases between them. Looked up from germline, CDR1 is DFQATT and CDR2 is SNEGSKA (reference sequence). The CDR3 is 16 residues long. The CDR3 sequence: CSAHLQVGGPNTEAFF. The CDR3 nucleotides are TGCAGTGCCCATCTCCAGGTCGGGGGCCCGAACACTGAAGCTTTCTTT.